This T cell receptor beta chain was found in a study of CD8 T cells in ankylosing spondylitis. Per germline, CDR1 DFQATT and CDR2 SNEGSKA (reference sequence). The CDR3 contains 16 residues. Trimming took 0 bases from V and 4 from J, leaving 18 bases between them. This clonotype was observed many times. TCRdb recomputed calls from the 5' RACE reads with MiXCR, one row per CDR3 protein. Seen here are around 150,000 distinct CDR3 sequences, 11% observed once, and the top ten hold about 4%. The sequence came from a female donor with ankylosing spondylitis or in good health (not recorded which). The V call is TRBV20-1, the J call TRBJ1-2, with D possibly being TRBD1 (5 bases). Source material: blood, either unsorted or a sorted T cell fraction (not recorded which). Written as DNA, the CDR3 is TGCAGTGCTAGAGAGGGGCCGGGGAAATCGGGCTATGGCTACACCTTC. Translated, it gives CSAREGPGKSGYGYTF.